A single sample is the source of the 28 T cell receptor beta chains below, sequenced in a study of response to subunit inactivated influenza vaccine. TCRdb redid the calling of the RT-PCR reads with MiXCR, one entry per CDR3 protein. The repertoire holds just under 250,000 distinct CDR3 sequences, 9% to 15% seen once, with approximately 8.4% in the top ten. The material was non-naive T cells sorted from PBMCs, obtained around two weeks before vaccination. The source of these receptors is a man over 45 who received an inactivated influenza vaccine.

This clonotype occurred a few times. This chain joins TRBV12-3 or TRBV12-4 and TRBJ2-7; D is unclear. The CDR3 consists of 14 residues. Deletions cut 2 bases from V and 2 bases from J, with 10 bases between. This CDR3 reads CASSLNLPPYEQYF. The CDR3 coding sequence is TGTGCCAGCAGTTTAAATCTCCCGCCCTACGAGCAGTACTTC.

The table lists this clonotype with many counts. This chain uses TRBV7-2 with TRBJ2-3; D might be TRBD2 (5 bases). In germline, CDR1 is SGHTA, CDR2 FQGNSA. V dropped 5 bases and J dropped 9 bases, with 9 bases sitting between them. This CDR3 comprises 11 residues. CDR3 sequence: CASSPSWTQYF. For the CDR3, the DNA is TGTGCCAGCAGCCCTAGCTGGACGCAGTATTTT. Combining the CDR3 with reference TRBV7-2 and TRBJ2-3 gives the whole variable domain GAGVSQSPSNKVTEKGKDVELRCDPISGHTALYWYRQSLGQGLEFLIYFQGNSAPDKSGLPSDRFSAERTGGSVSTLTIQRTQQEDSAVYLCASSPSWTQYFGPGTRLTVL.

This clonotype was counted ten times or more. The J gene is TRBJ2-5, the V gene TRBV28; the match to TRBD1 covers 7 bases. The J segment lost 2 bases and the V segment lost 9 bases, leaving 9 bases of the junction unmatched. Germline CDR1 and CDR2: MDHEN and SYDVKM. The CDR3 is made up of 14 amino acids. The CDR3 bases are TGTGCCAGTGCCGGGACAGAGAGGCAAGAGACCCAGTACTTC. Its protein product is CASAGTERQETQYF.

This clonotype was observed many times. V is TRBV5-1 and J is TRBJ2-7; 7 bases align to TRBD1. The CDR3 covers 13 residues. The germline CDR1 and CDR2 sequences are SGHRS and YFSETQ. V shed 3 bases and J 5 bases; nucleotides not matched to a gene: 5. CDR3 residues: CASSYDRADEQYF. CDR3 nucleotides: TGCGCCAGCAGCTACGACAGGGCGGACGAGCAGTACTTC.

This clonotype was seen only a few times. V usage is TRBV20-1 and J usage is TRBJ1-1, with D unresolved. The CDR3 has 11 amino acids. Germline V gene data show CDR1 as DFQATT and CDR2 as SNEGSKA (reference sequence). Trimming pared 2 bases from V and 2 bases from J, leaving 3 bases between. The CDR3 protein is CSARKNTEAFF. DNA for the CDR3: TGCAGTGCTAGAAAAAACACTGAAGCTTTCTTT.

This clonotype has ten or more counts. This chain joins TRBV20-1 and TRBJ2-7, with 9 bases aligning to TRBD1. This CDR3 region has 16 residues. CDR1 DFQATT and CDR2 SNEGSKA come from the germline V gene (reference sequence). The V gene end was trimmed by 6 bases and the J gene end by 3 bases; junction bases not matched to a gene: 15. DNA of the CDR3: TGCAGTGCACGGGCCCCTCGGGACAGGGCGATCTACGAGCAGTACTTC. This codes for CSARAPRDRAIYEQYF.

This clonotype was seen repeatedly, ten times or more. The chain employs TRBV10-3 and TRBJ1-4; no definite D call. V shed 6 bases and J shed 0 bases, with 5 bases lying between them. CDR1 and CDR2 (germline): ENHRY, SYGVKD. The CDR3 spans 13 residues. CDR3 sequence (DNA): TGTGCCATCAGCGAAGCAACTAATGAAAAACTGTTTTTT. Protein sequence: CAISEATNEKLFF.

This clonotype has more than one count but fewer than ten. The CDR3 DNA is TGTGCCAGCAGTCCGGCGTCTCGACTAGCAAAACCCTACGAGCAGTACTTC. Translating gives CASSPASRLAKPYEQYF. V is TRBV6-1 and J is TRBJ2-7, with 7 bases lining up with TRBD2. Germline CDR1 and CDR2: MNHNS and SASEGT. The CDR3 runs 17 residues. V was clipped by 5 bases and J by 2 bases; unmatched bases: 15.

The V gene is TRBV24-1, the J gene TRBJ2-5, with D perhaps TRBD1 or TRBD2 (5 bases each). CDR3 length: 13 residues. Germline V CDR1 and CDR2: KGHDR, SFDVKD. Between the trimmed V and J ends, which lost 0 bases and 7 bases, there was a span of 8 bases. This CDR3 reads CATSDLGGLTQYF. CDR3 nucleotides: TGTGCCACCAGTGATTTGGGGGGTTTGACCCAGTACTTC.

The rearrangement uses TRBV7-2 and TRBJ2-7, with D hard to call. CDR3 length: 13 amino acids. V shed 5 bases and J shed 4 bases, with 12 bases lying between them. CDR1 and CDR2 from the germline V gene are SGHTA and FQGNSA. This CDR3 is CASSRNSGYEQYF. CDR3 sequence (DNA): TGTGCCAGCAGCCGTAATTCGGGTTACGAGCAGTACTTC. Supplemented by reference TRBV7-2 and TRBJ2-7, the full variable domain reads GAGVSQSPSNKVTEKGKDVELRCDPISGHTALYWYRQSLGQGLEFLIYFQGNSAPDKSGLPSDRFSAERTGGSVSTLTIQRTQQEDSAVYLCASSRNSGYEQYFGPGTRLTVT.

The rearrangement joins TRBV7-6 to TRBJ2-7; D is undetermined. Germline CDR1 is SGHVS and CDR2 is FNYEAQ. The CDR3 consists of 12 residues. The V end was cut by 5 bases, the J end by 2 bases, with 7 bases between. The CDR3 reads CASSVEPYEQYF. In DNA, the CDR3 is TGTGCCAGCAGCGTCGAGCCCTACGAGCAGTACTTC.

The chain employs TRBV2 and TRBJ2-5; no clear D gene. Germline V gene data show CDR1 as SNHLY and CDR2 as FYNNEI. Trimming removed 6 bases from V and 4 bases from J, with 9 bases in between. The CDR3 has 12 residues. In DNA, the CDR3 is TGTGCCAGCAGGGCCTCTGGAGAGACCCAGTACTTC. Amino acid sequence: CASRASGETQYF. Full variable domain (remainder filled in from reference TRBV2 and TRBJ2-5): EPEVTQTPSHQVTQMGQEVILRCVPISNHLYFYWYRQILGQKVEFLVSFYNNEISEKSEIFDDQFSVERPDGSNFTLKIRSTKLEDSAMYFCASRASGETQYFGPGTRLLVL.

This clonotype has more than one count but fewer than ten. This chain uses TRBV7-8 with TRBJ2-7, with a tentative D call TRBD1 (6 bases). Germline CDR1 reads SGHVS; CDR2 reads FQNEAQ. Trimming took off 5 bases at V and 4 bases at J, with 12 bases between the two ends. The CDR3 is 13 residues long. DNA of the CDR3: TGTGCCAGCAGCACTCAACAGGGTTACGAGCAGTACTTC. It yields the protein CASSTQQGYEQYF.

The chain couples TRBV6-2 or TRBV6-3 to TRBJ1-1; the D gene is possibly TRBD1 (6 bases). V was cut by 6 bases and J by 6 bases, with 23 bases left in between. Germline V lookup: CDR1 MNHEY, CDR2 SVGEGT. The CDR3 has 16 amino acids. CDR3 residues: CASRVLFEGGDAEAFF. In DNA form, the CDR3 reads TGTGCCAGCAGAGTACTCTTTGAAGGGGGAGACGCTGAAGCTTTCTTT.

This clonotype came up many times. CDR3 sequence: CASSLDAWQKETQYF. In DNA, the CDR3 is TGTGCCAGCAGCTTAGATGCTTGGCAGAAAGAGACCCAGTACTTC. The chain has TRBV11-2 and TRBJ2-5; no firm D call. Germline loops: CDR1 SGHAT, CDR2 FQNNGV. The V end lost 0 bases, the J end lost 3 bases, and 11 bases lay between the germline ends. The CDR3 is 15 amino acids.

The chain carries TRBV5-5 and TRBJ2-7, with a possible D match to TRBD2 (6 bases). Germline assignment: CDR1 SGHKS and CDR2 YYEKEE (reference sequence). The CDR3 covers 14 residues. V lost 0 bases and J lost 0, with 7 bases in between. This chain's CDR3 is CASSLGGASYEQYF. The CDR3 DNA reads TGTGCCAGCAGCTTGGGCGGGGCCTCCTACGAGCAGTACTTC.

This clonotype was seen ten or more times. The chain recombines TRBV7-8 with TRBJ1-1, with D perhaps matching TRBD1 (6 bases). V gave up 6 bases and J gave up 8 bases, with 13 bases separating them. The CDR3 is 12 amino acids. CDR1 and CDR2 from the germline V gene are SGHVS and FQNEAQ. DNA of the CDR3: TGTGCCAGCAGTTTCCTGGACAGCGAAGCTTTCTTT. Translated, it gives CASSFLDSEAFF.

This clonotype turned up a few times. This chain joins TRBV20-1 and TRBJ1-1, with D possibly TRBD1 on 5 matching bases. Germline V gene sequence: CDR1 DFQATT, CDR2 SNEGSKA (reference sequence). V gave up 3 bases and J gave up 5 bases, with 13 bases separating them. This CDR3 has 13 amino acids. The chain's CDR3 is CSASRSRGTEAFF. CDR3 sequence (DNA): TGCAGTGCTAGTCGAAGTCGGGGGACTGAAGCTTTCTTT.

This clonotype has just a few counts. The rearrangement links TRBV20-1 to TRBJ1-5; TRBD1 matches at 7 bases. The CDR3 totals 14 residues. Germline CDR1 and CDR2: DFQATT and SNEGSKA (reference sequence). Unmatched junction bases numbered 8, after V lost 4 bases and J lost 5 bases. CDR3 sequence: CSANRGAGDQPQHF. The CDR3 DNA reads as TGCAGTGCTAACAGGGGCGCTGGGGATCAGCCCCAGCATTTT.

The V call is TRBV27, the J call TRBJ2-7; no definite D call. This CDR3 contains 13 residues. The germline V gene encodes CDR1 MNHEY and CDR2 SMNVEV (reference sequence). V lost 3 bases, J lost 1 base, and 7 bases lay in between. The CDR3 DNA reads TGTGCCAGCAGTTTGGGTGAGTCCTACGAGCAGTACTTC. This encodes CASSLGESYEQYF.

This clonotype was found a few times. CDR3 bases: TGTGCCAGCAGTCTTGGCCGCGGCTCTGGGGCCAACGTCCTGACTTTC. It translates to CASSLGRGSGANVLTF. The chain is built from TRBV2 and TRBJ2-6; no clear D. This CDR3 region has 16 residues. Germline values: CDR1 SNHLY, CDR2 FYNNEI. Trimming removed 5 bases from V and 0 bases from J, with 11 bases in between.

The chain links TRBV4-3 to TRBJ2-5; perhaps TRBD2 as D (6 bases). Trimming cost V 2 bases and J 1 base, with 11 bases left between them. There are 15 residues in the CDR3. The V gene's germline CDR1 is LGHNA and CDR2 YSLEER. The CDR3 bases are TGCGCCAGCAGCCAACAACTAGCCCTCCAAGAGACCCAGTACTTC. This encodes CASSQQLALQETQYF.

This clonotype showed up just a few times. The chain carries TRBV6-2 or TRBV6-3 and TRBJ2-7; 11 bases are a match to TRBD1. V was clipped by 5 bases and J by 4 bases; unmatched bases: 7. Looked up from germline, CDR1 is MNHEY and CDR2 is SVGEGT. The CDR3 runs 15 residues. CDR3 DNA sequence: TGTGCCAGCAGTCACAACGGACAGGGGGCGTACGAGCAGTACTTC. Its translation is CASSHNGQGAYEQYF.

This chain joins TRBV7-2 and TRBJ1-1; D not resolved. CDR1 is SGHTA, CDR2 FQGNSA, per germline. V was shortened by 0 bases and J by 1 base, with 6 bases between the two germline ends. The CDR3 length is 14 residues. The CDR3 reads CASSLAWGNTEAFF. DNA for the CDR3: TGTGCCAGCAGCTTAGCGTGGGGGAACACTGAAGCTTTCTTT.

This chain joins TRBV15 and TRBJ2-3, with unresolved D. Deletions cut 0 bases from V and 3 bases from J, with 13 bases between. CDR1 LNHNV and CDR2 YYDKDF come from the germline V gene (reference sequence). This CDR3 has 16 residues. CDR3 nucleotides: TGTGCCACCAGCAGAGATCCCGGAAGGGCGACAGATACGCAGTATTTT. Its protein is CATSRDPGRATDTQYF.

This rearrangement joins TRBV27 to TRBJ2-3; 14 bases agree with TRBD2. Trimming took 5 bases from V and 1 from J; bases not matched to a gene: 17. The CDR3 covers 21 residues. Germline-derived CDR1 and CDR2 are MNHEY and SMNVEV (reference sequence). The CDR3 bases are TGTGCCAGCAGTCCGGGACTAGCGGGAGCCATAGGGATTTGGGGCACAGATACGCAGTATTTT. Its translation: CASSPGLAGAIGIWGTDTQYF.

On this clonotype itself: Since a much larger clone is just one base distant, this may be a read error. The J gene is TRBJ2-3, the V gene TRBV5-5; no clear D gene. The CDR3 sequence is 13 residues long. CDR1 is SGHKS and CDR2 is YYEKEE in the germline V gene (reference sequence). The CDR3 reads CASSLDLVDTHYF. The DNA for the CDR3 is TGTGCCAGCAGCTTGGATCTCGTAGATACGCATTATTTT.

J is TRBJ2-7 and V is TRBV2, with 10 bases fitting TRBD1. The J segment lost 4 bases and the V segment lost 2 bases, leaving 5 bases of the junction unmatched. CDR1 and CDR2 from the germline V gene are SNHLY and FYNNEI. This CDR3 comprises 15 residues. CDR3 protein: CASSELGQGFYEQYF. The CDR3 coding sequence is TGTGCCAGCAGTGAATTGGGACAGGGGTTTTACGAGCAGTACTTC.